What follows are 23 T cell receptor beta chains derived from one specimen sequenced in a study of T cells in Graves' hyperthyroidism and ophthalmopathy. Amplification of TCR beta CDR3 regions was performed using RNA transcripts as template. Researchers ran a first-round RT-PCR on the TCR CDR3 using the HTBI primer set. MiXCR was run by TCRdb on the multiplex PCR reads, yielding one entry per CDR3 protein. The sample includes a few hundred thousand distinct CDR3 sequences, about 14% of them seen just once. Source material: blood. These receptors all stem from a woman in her twenties or thirties with Graves' ophthalmopathy.

Worth noting for this clonotype: Just one base apart from a much larger clone, this may be a read error. The chain has TRBV20-1 and TRBJ1-6, with a possible D match to TRBD1 (5 bases). This CDR3 has 16 residues. CDR1 is DFQATT, CDR2 SNEGSKA, per germline (reference sequence). The CDR3 loop reads CSASGPRDRENSLLHF. The DNA of the CDR3 is TGCAGTGCCTCGGGACCCCGGGACCGAGAAAATTCACTCCTCCACTTT.

This clonotype was observed at least ten times. The V call is TRBV2, the J call TRBJ1-5; maybe TRBD1 (6 bases). Germline lookup yields CDR1 SNHLY and CDR2 FYNNEI. V was trimmed by 7 bases and J by 6 bases, leaving 28 bases between them. The CDR3 length is 18 residues. The CDR3 DNA is TGTGCCAGCAACCCAGGGGAGATACAGGGCGGGATGACTCAGCCCCAGCATTTT. It specifies CASNPGEIQGGMTQPQHF.

In its sample, this clonotype was seen many times. The chain links TRBV11-1 to TRBJ2-7; 7 nucleotides agree with TRBD1. With V trimmed by 7 bases and J by 6 bases, 9 bases remained unmatched. This CDR3 has 13 amino acids. CDR1 and CDR2 (germline): SGHAT, FQDESV (reference sequence). The CDR3 here is CASKNTGVPEQYF. The CDR3 DNA sequence: TGTGCCAGCAAGAACACAGGGGTTCCCGAGCAGTACTTC.

There are many counts of this clonotype. The chain carries TRBV28 and TRBJ1-1; tentative D call: TRBD1 (5 bases). The CDR3 is 14 amino acids. V lost 10 bases to trimming and J lost 1 base, with 16 bases between them. Germline CDR1 is MDHEN and CDR2 is SYDVKM. The CDR3 bases are TGTGCCACGGGGGGAGAATATAGGAACACTGAAGCTTTCTTT. Protein: CATGGEYRNTEAFF.

This clonotype has at least ten counts. The V and J genes are TRBV2 and TRBJ2-7; 9 bases fit TRBD1. Germline V CDR1 and CDR2: SNHLY, FYNNEI. The CDR3 is made up of 14 amino acids. V was clipped by 9 bases and J by 5 bases; unmatched bases: 11. DNA for the CDR3: TGTGCCAGTCGCAAGGACAGGGGTGAGGACGAGCAGTACTTC. Protein product: CASRKDRGEDEQYF.

This clonotype was counted a few times. V is TRBV20-1 and J is TRBJ1-2, with D possibly TRBD1 on 6 matching bases. The V end lost 0 bases, the J end lost 5 bases, and 10 bases lay between the germline ends. The germline gives CDR1 DFQATT, CDR2 SNEGSKA (reference sequence). The CDR3 extends over 13 amino acids. CDR3 DNA: TGCAGTGCTAGAGATCCCACAGGGTATGGCTACACCTTC. Translation gives CSARDPTGYGYTF.

The chain carries TRBV19 and TRBJ2-6, with a weak D call TRBD1 (5 bases). CDR1 LNHDA and CDR2 SQIVND come from the germline V gene (reference sequence). The CDR3 is made up of 16 amino acids. Trimming shortened V by 5 bases and J by 4 bases, and 15 bases separated the two germline ends. The CDR3 loop is CASSFLGHAGANVLTF. The CDR3, as DNA: TGTGCCAGTAGTTTTTTGGGGCATGCCGGGGCCAACGTCCTGACTTTC. The full variable domain, in which reference TRBV19 and TRBJ2-6 provide the parts outside the CDR3, is DGGITQSPKYLFRKEGQNVTLSCEQNLNHDAMYWYRQDPGQGLRLIYYSQIVNDFQKGDIAEGYSVSREKKESFPLTVTSAQKNPTAFYLCASSFLGHAGANVLTFGAGSRLTVL.

This clonotype was observed a handful of times. The rearrangement links TRBV10-1 to TRBJ2-3; no clear D gene. Trimming cost V 8 bases and J 8 bases, with 17 bases left between them. The length of the CDR3 is 13 residues. Germline assignment: CDR1 WNHNN and CDR2 SYGVQD (reference sequence). The CDR3: CASREDGASTQYF. CDR3 nucleotide sequence: TGCGCCAGCCGCGAAGACGGAGCTTCTACGCAGTATTTT.

With respect to this clonotype: A much larger clone differs from this one at a single base, so this may be a read error. This chain links TRBV27 with TRBJ2-7; 10 nucleotides line up with TRBD2. CDR3 length: 12 residues. Germline CDR1 MNHEY, CDR2 SMNVEV (reference sequence). The CDR3 reads CASSGGTYEQHF. The CDR3 coding sequence is TGTGCCAGTAGCGGGGGGACCTACGAGCAGCACTTC.

This clonotype showed up many times. The V gene is TRBV7-6, the J gene TRBJ2-1; TRBD2 might be the D (7 bases). V dropped 3 bases and J dropped 9 bases, with 18 bases sitting between them. This CDR3 is built from 15 residues. The germline CDR1 and CDR2 sequences are SGHVS and FNYEAQ. CDR3 in amino acids: CASSFGGLNGGEQFF. Written as DNA, the CDR3 is TGTGCCAGCAGCTTCGGGGGGCTGAATGGGGGTGAGCAGTTCTTC.

V and J are TRBV6-1 and TRBJ1-6, with TRBD1 matching 9 bases. There are 15 residues in the CDR3. Looked up from germline, CDR1 is MNHNS and CDR2 is SASEGT. The trim removed 6 bases at V and 9 bases at J, leaving 9 bases unmatched. CDR3 sequence reads: CASRPPGQGASPLHF. The CDR3 DNA sequence: TGTGCCAGCAGACCGCCGGGACAGGGTGCTTCACCCCTCCACTTT.

This clonotype was counted ten times or more. The J gene is TRBJ2-4, the V gene TRBV7-2; TRBD2 might be the D (7 bases). CDR3 length: 16 residues. Germline assignment: CDR1 SGHTA and CDR2 FQGNSA. With 3 bases removed from V and 9 bases from J, the gap between germline ends came to 21 bases. The CDR3 nucleotides are TGTGCCAGCAGCTTTGGGGGGGGCCCATTGAATACCATTCAGTACTTC. Residues: CASSFGGGPLNTIQYF.

This clonotype was picked up one time. The chain uses TRBV11-3 and TRBJ2-1, with TRBD2 as a possible D gene (6 bases). The length of the CDR3 is 14 residues. Germline-derived CDR1 and CDR2 are SGHNT and YENEEA. Trimming left V 1 base short and J 10 bases short, with 14 bases between. The CDR3 reads CASSLGGESVEQFF. The CDR3 nucleotides are TGTGCCAGCAGCTTAGGGGGGGAATCTGTAGAGCAGTTCTTC.

The table lists this clonotype with many counts. The rearrangement links TRBV20-1 to TRBJ2-2; TRBD2 matches 8 bases. The CDR3 loop spans 15 amino acids. The germline V gene encodes CDR1 DFQATT and CDR2 SNEGSKA (reference sequence). Trimming cost V 2 bases and J 2 bases; bases outside gene matches: 4. As DNA, the CDR3 is TGCAGTGCTAGACGGGGGGGGGGCAACACCGGGGAGCTGTTTTTT. This sequence encodes CSARRGGGNTGELFF.

This clonotype was picked up many times. This sequence joins TRBV12-3 or TRBV12-4 and TRBJ2-2; 9 positions match TRBD1. V gave up 10 bases and J gave up 1 base; unmatched junction bases: 4. The CDR3 extends over 14 amino acids. CDR3 residues: CATSDRGNTGELFF. Written as DNA, the CDR3 is TGTGCCACCTCGGACAGGGGGAACACCGGGGAGCTGTTTTTT.

This clonotype was recorded at least ten times. The V call is TRBV10-3, the J call TRBJ1-1; D is uncertain. The CDR3 sequence is 14 residues long. Trimming removed 7 bases from V and 3 bases from J, with 15 bases in between. Germline lookup yields CDR1 ENHRY and CDR2 SYGVKD. This chain's CDR3 is CAIKSFAADTEAFF. The CDR3 DNA reads as TGTGCCATCAAGAGTTTTGCAGCAGACACTGAAGCTTTCTTT.

This clonotype was counted at least ten times. The gene calls are TRBV20-1 and TRBJ1-2, with D tentatively TRBD1 (5 bases). Trimming took 4 bases from V and 4 from J, leaving 7 bases between them. The CDR3 has 11 residues. CDR1 DFQATT and CDR2 SNEGSKA come from the germline V gene (reference sequence). The CDR3 DNA follows: TGCAGTGCTACGGGGGGCTATGGCTACACCTTC. The encoded protein is CSATGGYGYTF.

The chain employs TRBV7-9 and TRBJ1-1; 8 nucleotides align to TRBD1. The CDR3 has 18 residues. Unmatched junction bases numbered 17, after V lost 2 bases and J lost 6 bases. Per the germline V gene, CDR1 is SEHNR and CDR2 is FQNEAQ (reference sequence). CDR3 loop: CASSLPEGQGRLRAEAFF. CDR3 nucleotides: TGTGCCAGCAGCTTACCGGAAGGACAGGGAAGGTTAAGGGCTGAAGCTTTCTTT. The whole variable domain, filled in from reference TRBV7-9 and TRBJ1-1, reads DTGVSQNPRHKITKRGQNVTFRCDPISEHNRLYWYRQTLGQGPEFLTYFQNEAQLEKSRLLSDRFSAERPKGSFSTLEIQRTEQGDSAMYLCASSLPEGQGRLRAEAFFGQGTRLTVV.

This clonotype came up many times. V gene TRBV6-1 combines with J gene TRBJ2-7; unclear D gene. Germline-derived CDR1 and CDR2 are MNHNS and SASEGT. The V end was cut by 6 bases, the J end by 4 bases, with 19 bases between. This CDR3 has 15 amino acids. The CDR3 nucleotides are TGTGCCAGCAGCCACAACCCCGAGAGGACGTACGAGCAGTACTTC. Amino acids: CASSHNPERTYEQYF.

There are many counts of this clonotype. The V and J genes are TRBV29-1 and TRBJ2-7; the D gene is possibly TRBD1 (5 bases). CDR3 length: 14 amino acids. The germline CDR1 and CDR2 sequences are SQVTM and ANQGSEA. V lost 6 bases and J lost 2, with 17 bases in between. This CDR3 reads CSVVMGLQPYEQYF. CDR3 nucleotides: TGCAGCGTAGTAATGGGGCTACAACCCTACGAGCAGTACTTC.

A note on this clonotype: The junction does not match germline at one end; this may be a read error. The chain employs TRBV3-1 and TRBJ1-2; D is ambiguous. CDR1 and CDR2 from the germline V gene are LGHDT and YNNKEL (reference sequence). This CDR3 is built from 14 residues. CDR3 coding DNA: TGTACCAGCAGCCTCAGGCAGGTCGGGAGGGGCTACACCTTC. Translating it yields CTSSLRQVGRGYTF. Full variable domain (remainder filled in from reference TRBV3-1 and TRBJ1-2): DTAVSQTPKYLVTQMGNDKSIKCEQNLGHDTMYWYKQDSKKFLKIMFSYNNKELIINETVPNRFSPKSPDKAHLNLHINSLELGDSAVYFCTSSLRQVGRGYTFGSGTRLTVV.

This clonotype was detected ten times or more. The chain combines TRBV20-1 with TRBJ2-7; D remains ambiguous. The CDR3 consists of 11 residues. Trimming removed 6 bases at V and 2 bases at J, with 8 bases between. Germline V CDR1 and CDR2: DFQATT, SNEGSKA (reference sequence). CDR3 DNA sequence: TGCAGTGCCGAATCAGCCTACGAGCAGTACTTC. Translation gives CSAESAYEQYF.

This clonotype was counted ten times or more. The J gene is TRBJ2-1, the V gene TRBV11-3, with D perhaps TRBD1 (6 bases). This CDR3 spans 17 amino acids. Germline V gene lookup returns CDR1 SGHNT and CDR2 YENEEA. V lost 3 bases and J lost 0, with 15 bases in between. CDR3 nucleotide sequence: TGTGCCAGCAGCTTGGAAGGACAGCAGAGCTCCTACAATGAGCAGTTCTTC. Amino acid sequence: CASSLEGQQSSYNEQFF.